This T cell receptor (beta chain) stems from a study of CD4 and CD8 cells across lung adenocarcinoma regions. This clonotype is termed large (0.1 to 1%). One entry per CDR3 protein results from TCRdb running MiXCR on the PCR reads. The table shows 14,000 or so distinct CDR3 sequences, with roughly 47% occurring only once. Localized lung adenocarcinoma, a non-small cell lung cancer, affected the donors. The sequence was collected from a male donor with lung adenocarcinoma. The CD4 and CD8 labels of this study may be unreliable. Sequenced: CD4+ T cells from the center of a lung tumor.

The CDR3 loop is CASSETWTSGTNEQFF. In DNA form, the CDR3 reads TGTGCCAGCAGTGAAACGTGGACTAGCGGGACCAATGAGCAGTTCTTC. This chain connects TRBV6-1 to TRBJ2-1; 12 bases map to TRBD2. The length of the CDR3 is 16 residues. Germline V CDR1 and CDR2: MNHNS, SASEGT. V gave up 2 bases and J gave up 6 bases; unmatched junction bases: 5.